This entry lists 21 T cell receptor beta chains sequenced from one sample in a study of T cells in Graves' hyperthyroidism and ophthalmopathy. TCR beta CDR3 region amplification was performed from RNA transcripts. Using the HTBI primer set, a first-round RT-PCR was run on the TCR CDR3. TCRdb fed the multiplex PCR reads into MiXCR, producing one record per CDR3 protein. The table shows roughly 650,000 distinct CDR3 sequences, with more than 15% occurring only once. The specimen was blood. The receptors stem from a woman between 35 and 50 years old with Graves' ophthalmopathy.

This clonotype has at least ten counts. The V gene is TRBV29-1, the J gene TRBJ2-1, with TRBD2 matching 9 bases. Germline CDR1 reads SQVTM; CDR2 reads ANQGSEA. The J segment lost 7 bases and the V segment lost 3 bases, leaving 19 bases of the junction unmatched. The CDR3 is 18 residues long. The CDR3 protein is CSVEGVLAGGPGGNEQFF. The CDR3 DNA reads as TGCAGCGTTGAGGGGGTCCTGGCGGGAGGGCCTGGTGGGAATGAGCAGTTCTTC.

This clonotype has at least ten counts. The chain carries TRBV6-1 and TRBJ2-5; 11 bases are a match to TRBD2. The CDR3 sequence is 15 residues long. The junction had 5 bases not matched to a gene; V was cut back by 5 bases and J by 3 bases. CDR1 is MNHNS, CDR2 SASEGT, per germline. CDR3 protein: CASSSSGGRKETQYF. The CDR3 coding sequence is TGTGCCAGCAGTTCTAGCGGGGGGCGGAAAGAGACCCAGTACTTC.

Ten or more counts support this clonotype. The rearrangement links TRBV2 to TRBJ2-3; 8 bases agree with TRBD2. Germline CDR1 and CDR2: SNHLY and FYNNEI. Unmatched junction bases numbered 15, after V lost 5 bases and J lost 5 bases. CDR3 length: 17 amino acids. Here the CDR3 reads CASSQPHKLLAGDTQYF. In DNA form, the CDR3 reads TGTGCCAGCAGTCAACCTCATAAACTTCTAGCGGGAGATACGCAGTATTTT.

V usage is TRBV12-3 or TRBV12-4 and J usage is TRBJ2-5, with TRBD2 identical over 10 bases. Trimming took 6 bases from V and 1 from J; bases not matched to a gene: 5. The CDR3 spans 15 residues. Here the CDR3 DNA reads TGTGCCAGCAGCCTCCGACTAGCGGGCCAAGAGACCCAGTACTTC. Its translation is CASSLRLAGQETQYF.

This clonotype has only a few counts. The rearrangement uses TRBV5-1 and TRBJ2-5, with D perhaps matching TRBD1 (7 bases). The germline V gene encodes CDR1 SGHRS and CDR2 YFSETQ. V dropped 6 bases and J dropped 2 bases, with 17 bases sitting between them. The CDR3 has 15 residues. Here the CDR3 reads CASNDGGGQQETQYF. CDR3 bases: TGCGCCAGCAACGATGGAGGGGGACAGCAAGAGACCCAGTACTTC.

This clonotype turned up a few times. This chain connects TRBV5-1 to TRBJ2-1, with 10 bases lining up with TRBD2. The CDR3 has 17 residues. The junction had 16 bases not matched to a gene; V was cut back by 4 bases and J by 9 bases. From germline, CDR1 is SGHRS and CDR2 YFSETQ. The CDR3 loop reads CASSPRTSGPLGGEQFF. Written as DNA, the CDR3 is TGCGCCAGCAGCCCTAGGACTAGCGGTCCCCTAGGGGGTGAGCAGTTCTTC.

This clonotype was seen a handful of times. The CDR3 is CASSYRTGGFTEAFF. In DNA, the CDR3 is TGTGCCAGCAGTTACCGGACAGGGGGTTTTACTGAAGCTTTCTTT. This chain joins TRBV6-5 and TRBJ1-1; TRBD1 aligns across 10 bases. J lost 5 bases, V lost 2 bases, and 5 bases had no gene match. Germline assignment: CDR1 MNHEY and CDR2 SVGAGI. The CDR3 totals 15 residues.

This rearrangement joins TRBV30 to TRBJ2-3; 11 positions agree with TRBD2. The CDR3 is made up of 13 amino acids. The V gene end was trimmed by 3 bases and the J gene end by 4 bases; junction bases not matched to a gene: 0. Germline CDR1 and CDR2: GTSNPN and SVGIG (reference sequence). For the CDR3, the DNA is TGTGCCTGGAGACTAGCGGGGGCAGATACGCAGTATTTT. It specifies CAWRLAGADTQYF.

This clonotype has more than one count but fewer than ten. This chain joins TRBV3-1 and TRBJ2-7; no clear D gene. The germline V gene encodes CDR1 LGHDT and CDR2 YNNKEL (reference sequence). CDR3 size: 15 residues. Trimming removed 3 bases from V and 1 base from J, with 13 bases in between. The CDR3 coding sequence is TGTGCCAGCAGCCAGCGGCAATTGGGGTCCTACGAGCAGTACTTC. As protein: CASSQRQLGSYEQYF.

This clonotype was found many times. The chain carries TRBV3-1 and TRBJ1-5; D possibly corresponds to TRBD1 (6 bases). V lost 0 bases and J lost 4, with 13 bases in between. The CDR3 is made up of 16 amino acids. CDR1 and CDR2 from the germline V gene are LGHDT and YNNKEL (reference sequence). In nucleotides, the CDR3 is TGTGCCAGCAGCCAAGATGGGGGGGGGCTAAATCAGCCCCAGCATTTT. This codes for CASSQDGGGLNQPQHF.

This clonotype has a handful of counts. The chain combines TRBV20-1 with TRBJ2-5; D may be TRBD1 (6 bases). CDR1 DFQATT and CDR2 SNEGSKA come from the germline V gene (reference sequence). V was clipped by 2 bases and J by 7 bases, with 20 bases between them. This CDR3 contains 15 residues. CDR3 coding DNA: TGCAGTGCTAGAACACCACTTGGGGGCGCCGGGACCCAGTACTTC. Protein: CSARTPLGGAGTQYF.

This clonotype was counted a few times. The chain has TRBV18 and TRBJ1-5; no reliable D call. The germline V gene has CDR1 KGHSH and CDR2 LQKENI. This CDR3 contains 15 residues. The ends were cut back, 3 bases at V and 6 bases at J, with 15 bases in the middle. CDR3 protein: CASSPGRTSTQPQHF. CDR3 nucleotide sequence: TGTGCCAGCTCACCGGGCCGAACTTCCACTCAGCCCCAGCATTTT.

A single count supports this clonotype. The chain joins TRBV7-9 to TRBJ1-1; D is undetermined. V dropped 4 bases and J dropped 3 bases, with 9 bases sitting between them. CDR3 length: 13 residues. Germline V gives CDR1 SEHNR, CDR2 FQNEAQ (reference sequence). Here the CDR3 reads CASSSEEYTEAFF. For the CDR3, the DNA is TGTGCCAGCAGCTCAGAGGAGTACACTGAAGCTTTCTTT.

The gene calls are TRBV5-5 and TRBJ2-5; TRBD2 aligns across 7 bases. After removal of 1 base from V and 1 base from J, the junction contained 4 bases not matched to a gene. The CDR3 contains 15 residues. Germline V gene data show CDR1 as SGHKS and CDR2 as YYEKEE (reference sequence). Written as DNA, the CDR3 is TGTGCCAGCAGCTTGTCCGGGGGGTTCCAAGAGACCCAGTACTTC. Protein product: CASSLSGGFQETQYF.

There are many counts of this clonotype. The chain joins TRBV2 to TRBJ1-2; a weak D match, TRBD1 (5 bases). The V gene's germline CDR1 is SNHLY and CDR2 FYNNEI. The CDR3 consists of 13 residues. The germline V and J ends were trimmed by 4 bases and 8 bases, with 14 bases remaining between them. The CDR3 spells CASSVQGLGGYTF. The CDR3 region has the DNA TGTGCCAGCAGTGTGCAGGGCTTAGGGGGCTACACCTTC.

The V gene is TRBV30, the J gene TRBJ2-3; the D gene is possibly TRBD2 (6 bases). Germline V gene sequence: CDR1 GTSNPN, CDR2 SVGIG (reference sequence). The CDR3 is 14 residues long. Trimming stripped 1 base from V and 2 bases from J, with 10 bases between. The chain's CDR3 is CAWSAGLPTDTQYF. In DNA, the CDR3 is TGTGCCTGGAGTGCAGGACTACCCACAGATACGCAGTATTTT. Filled out from reference TRBV30 and TRBJ2-3, the complete variable domain reads SQTIHQWPATLVQPVGSPLSLECTVEGTSNPNLYWYRQAAGRGLQLLFYSVGIGQISSEVPQNLSASRPQDRQFILSSKKLLLSDSGFYLCAWSAGLPTDTQYFGPGTRLTVL.

This chain's CDR3 is CSARDPRRDTEAFF. In DNA form, the CDR3 reads TGCAGTGCTAGAGATCCCCGGAGGGACACTGAAGCTTTCTTT. The chain joins TRBV20-1 to TRBJ1-1; D gene unclear. CDR1 and CDR2 (germline): DFQATT, SNEGSKA (reference sequence). Trimming removed 0 bases at V and 3 bases at J, with 11 bases between. The CDR3 runs 14 residues.

Many counts were recorded for this clonotype. The chain uses TRBV28 and TRBJ2-7; 10 bases map to TRBD2. V lost 10 bases to trimming and J lost 5 bases; unmatched junction nucleotides: 8. The germline V gene has CDR1 MDHEN and CDR2 SYDVKM. The CDR3 runs to 13 residues. CDR3 bases: TGTGCCACCGATCTAGCGGGAGCCGACGAGCAGTACTTC. It is translated as CATDLAGADEQYF.

This clonotype was detected only a few times. The chain carries TRBV4-1 and TRBJ1-4; 7 nucleotides align to TRBD1. The germline gives CDR1 MGHRA, CDR2 YSYEKL. V was pared by 1 base and J by 2 bases, with 1 base of the junction left unmatched. The CDR3 runs 15 residues. CDR3 DNA: TGCGCCAGCAGCCAAGCACAGGGGACTAATGAAAAACTGTTTTTT. Translating gives CASSQAQGTNEKLFF.

This clonotype has more than one count but fewer than ten. The J gene is TRBJ2-3, the V gene TRBV12-3 or TRBV12-4; maybe TRBD2 (5 bases). The V end lost 5 bases, the J end lost 5 bases, and 14 bases lay between the germline ends. The CDR3 runs to 14 residues. Here the CDR3 reads CASSGIRRGDTQYF. The CDR3 nucleotides read TGTGCCAGCAGTGGAATTAGACGGGGAGATACGCAGTATTTT.

This clonotype was seen many times. The chain employs TRBV6-1 and TRBJ1-2; maybe TRBD1 (6 bases). This CDR3 comprises 13 residues. Germline V gene sequence: CDR1 MNHNS, CDR2 SASEGT. V lost 5 bases to trimming and J lost 8 bases, with 15 bases between them. CDR3 bases: TGTGCCAGCAGTCTCCCGGACAGTGAGGGCTACACCTTC. Translated, it gives CASSLPDSEGYTF.